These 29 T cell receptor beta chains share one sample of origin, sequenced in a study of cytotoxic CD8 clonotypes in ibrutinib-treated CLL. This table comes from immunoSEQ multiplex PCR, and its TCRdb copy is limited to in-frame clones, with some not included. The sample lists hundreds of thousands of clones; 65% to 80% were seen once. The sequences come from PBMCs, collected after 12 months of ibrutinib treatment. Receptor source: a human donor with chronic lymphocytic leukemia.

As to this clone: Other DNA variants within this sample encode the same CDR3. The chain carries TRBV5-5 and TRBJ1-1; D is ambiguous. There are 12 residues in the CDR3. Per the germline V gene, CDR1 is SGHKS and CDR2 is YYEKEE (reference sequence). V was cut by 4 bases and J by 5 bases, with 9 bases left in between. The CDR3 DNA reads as TGTGCCAGCAGCCTGACCGATACTGAAGCTTTCTTT. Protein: CASSLTDTEAFF.

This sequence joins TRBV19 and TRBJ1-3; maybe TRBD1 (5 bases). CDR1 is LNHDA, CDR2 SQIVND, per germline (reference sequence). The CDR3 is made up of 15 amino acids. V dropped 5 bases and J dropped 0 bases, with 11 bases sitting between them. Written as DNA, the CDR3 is TGTGCCAGTAGTCGGGACGGAACCTCTGGAAACACCATATATTTT. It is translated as CASSRDGTSGNTIYF.

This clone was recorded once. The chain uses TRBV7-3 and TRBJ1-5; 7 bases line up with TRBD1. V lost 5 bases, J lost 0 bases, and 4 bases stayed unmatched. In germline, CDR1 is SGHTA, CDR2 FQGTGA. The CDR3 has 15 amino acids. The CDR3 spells CASSPGTVSNQPQHF. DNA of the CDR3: TGTGCCAGCAGCCCGGGGACAGTTAGCAATCAGCCCCAGCATTTT.

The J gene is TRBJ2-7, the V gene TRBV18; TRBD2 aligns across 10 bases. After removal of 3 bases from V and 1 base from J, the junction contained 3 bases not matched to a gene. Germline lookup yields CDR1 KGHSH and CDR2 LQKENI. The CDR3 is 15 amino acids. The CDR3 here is CASSPSGGESYEQYF. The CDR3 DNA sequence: TGTGCCAGCTCACCGAGCGGGGGGGAATCCTACGAGCAGTACTTC.

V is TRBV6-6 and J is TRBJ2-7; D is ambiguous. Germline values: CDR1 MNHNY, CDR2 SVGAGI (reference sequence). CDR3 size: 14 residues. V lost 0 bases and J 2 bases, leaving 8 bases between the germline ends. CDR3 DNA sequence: TGTGCCAGCAGTTACTCGATAGAGCCCTACGAGCAGTACTTC. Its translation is CASSYSIEPYEQYF.

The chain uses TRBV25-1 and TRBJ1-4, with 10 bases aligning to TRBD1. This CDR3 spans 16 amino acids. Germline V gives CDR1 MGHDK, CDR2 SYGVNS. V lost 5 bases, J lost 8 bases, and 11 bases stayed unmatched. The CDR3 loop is CASSRAGQGVREKLFF. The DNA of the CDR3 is TGTGCCAGCAGTCGAGCTGGACAGGGGGTAAGAGAAAAACTGTTTTTT.

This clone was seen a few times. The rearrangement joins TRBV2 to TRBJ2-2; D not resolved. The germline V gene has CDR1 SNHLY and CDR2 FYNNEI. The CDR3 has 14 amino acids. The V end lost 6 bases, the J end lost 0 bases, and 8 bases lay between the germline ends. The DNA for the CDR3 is TGTGCCAGCAGGAGAGATACGAACACCGGGGAGCTGTTTTTT. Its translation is CASRRDTNTGELFF.

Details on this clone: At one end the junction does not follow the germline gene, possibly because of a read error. The chain's CDR3 is CSARGAGPRSF. CDR3 nucleotides: TGCAGTGCTAGAGGGGCGGGGCCGAGGTCCTTC. The chain has TRBV20-1 and TRBJ1-2; D may be TRBD1 (5 bases). The CDR3 has 11 residues. From germline, CDR1 is DFQATT and CDR2 SNEGSKA (reference sequence).

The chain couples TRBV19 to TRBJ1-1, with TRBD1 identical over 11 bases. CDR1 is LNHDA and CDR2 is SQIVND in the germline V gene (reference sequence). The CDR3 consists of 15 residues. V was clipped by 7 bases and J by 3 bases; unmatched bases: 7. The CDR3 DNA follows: TGTGCCAGTACTTGGTGGACAGGGGGCGACACTGAAGCTTTCTTT. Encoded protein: CASTWWTGGDTEAFF.

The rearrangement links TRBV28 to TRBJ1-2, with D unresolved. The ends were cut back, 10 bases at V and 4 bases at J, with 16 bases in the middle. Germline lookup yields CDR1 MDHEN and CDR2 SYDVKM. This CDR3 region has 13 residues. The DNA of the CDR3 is TGTGCCATCAACGACGGCAACGCCTATGGCTACACCTTC. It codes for CAINDGNAYGYTF.

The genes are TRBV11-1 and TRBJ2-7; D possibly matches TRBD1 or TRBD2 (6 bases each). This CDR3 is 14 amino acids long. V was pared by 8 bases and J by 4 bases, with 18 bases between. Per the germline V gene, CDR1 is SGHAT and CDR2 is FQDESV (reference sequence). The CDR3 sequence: CASEGYGGRYEQYF. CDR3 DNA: TGTGCCAGCGAAGGGTACGGGGGCAGGTACGAGCAGTACTTC.

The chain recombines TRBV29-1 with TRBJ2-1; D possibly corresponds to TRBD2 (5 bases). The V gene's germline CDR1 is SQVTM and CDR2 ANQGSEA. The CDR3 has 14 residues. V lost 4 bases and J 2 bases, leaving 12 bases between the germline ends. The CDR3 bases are TGCAGCGTTGGCACCGGACTGCCCTACAATGAGCAGTTCTTC. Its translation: CSVGTGLPYNEQFF.

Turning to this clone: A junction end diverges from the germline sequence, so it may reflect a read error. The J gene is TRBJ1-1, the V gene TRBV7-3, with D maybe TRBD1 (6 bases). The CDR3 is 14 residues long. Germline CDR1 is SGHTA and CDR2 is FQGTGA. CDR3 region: CASSLTKGVTEAFF. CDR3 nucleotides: TGTGCCAGCAGCCTAACCAAGGGGGTTACTGAAGCTTTCTTT.

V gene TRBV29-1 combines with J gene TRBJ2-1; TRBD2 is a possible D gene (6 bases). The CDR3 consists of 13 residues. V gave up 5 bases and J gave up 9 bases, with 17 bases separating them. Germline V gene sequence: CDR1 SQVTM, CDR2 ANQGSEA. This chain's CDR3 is CSVPGTLGLEQFF. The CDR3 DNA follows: TGCAGCGTTCCAGGGACTTTAGGACTTGAGCAGTTCTTC.

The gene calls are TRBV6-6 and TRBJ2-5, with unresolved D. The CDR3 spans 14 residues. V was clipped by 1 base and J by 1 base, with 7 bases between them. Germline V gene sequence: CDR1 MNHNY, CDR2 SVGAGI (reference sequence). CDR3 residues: CASSYFDSQETQYF. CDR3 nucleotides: TGTGCCAGCAGTTACTTCGACTCCCAAGAGACCCAGTACTTC.

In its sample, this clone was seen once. The CDR3 protein is CASRRDRGLSETQYF. Written as DNA, the CDR3 is TGTGCCAGCAGGAGGGACAGGGGGCTATCGGAGACCCAGTACTTC. The chain is built from TRBV6-5 and TRBJ2-5, with 12 bases that match TRBD1. Per germline, CDR1 MNHEY and CDR2 SVGAGI. Trimming removed 6 bases from V and 5 bases from J; junction bases left unmatched: 7. This CDR3 comprises 15 residues.

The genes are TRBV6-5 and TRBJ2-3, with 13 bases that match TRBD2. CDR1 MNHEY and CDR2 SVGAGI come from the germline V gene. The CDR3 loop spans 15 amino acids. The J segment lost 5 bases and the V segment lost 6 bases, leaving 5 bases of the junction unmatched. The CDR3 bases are TGTGCCAGCAGAGGACTAGCGGGAGTGGTAGATACGCAGTATTTT. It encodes CASRGLAGVVDTQYF.

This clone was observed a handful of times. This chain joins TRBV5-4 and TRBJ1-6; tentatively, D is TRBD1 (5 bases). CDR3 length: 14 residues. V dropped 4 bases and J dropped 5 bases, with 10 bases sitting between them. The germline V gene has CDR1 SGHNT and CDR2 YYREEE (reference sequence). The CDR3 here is CASSGRQNNSPLHF. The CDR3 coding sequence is TGTGCCAGCAGCGGGCGACAGAATAATTCACCCCTCCACTTT. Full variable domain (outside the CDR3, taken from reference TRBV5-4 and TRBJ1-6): ETGVTQSPTHLIKTRGQQVTLRCSSQSGHNTVSWYQQALGQGPQFIFQYYREEENGRGNFPPRFSGLQFPNYSSELNVNALELDDSALYLCASSGRQNNSPLHFGNGTRLTVT.

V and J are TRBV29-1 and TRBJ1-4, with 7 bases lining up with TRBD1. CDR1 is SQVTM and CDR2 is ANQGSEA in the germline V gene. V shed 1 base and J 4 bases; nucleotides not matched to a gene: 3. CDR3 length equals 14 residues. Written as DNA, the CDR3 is TGCAGCGTTGAAGTGGGACAGATTAATGAAAAACTGTTTTTT. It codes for CSVEVGQINEKLFF.

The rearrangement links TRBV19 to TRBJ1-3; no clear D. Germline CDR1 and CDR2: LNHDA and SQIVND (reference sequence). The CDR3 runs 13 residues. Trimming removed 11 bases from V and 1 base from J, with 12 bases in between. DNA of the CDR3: TGTGCCGTTCGGTGGACTTCTGGAAACACCATATATTTT. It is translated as CAVRWTSGNTIYF.

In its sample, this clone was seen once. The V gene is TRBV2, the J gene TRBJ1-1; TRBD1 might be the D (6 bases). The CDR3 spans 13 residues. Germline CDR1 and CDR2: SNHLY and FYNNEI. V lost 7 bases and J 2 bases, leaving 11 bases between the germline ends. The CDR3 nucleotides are TGTGCCAGCACTCGACAGGAAAACACTGAAGCTTTCTTT. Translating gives CASTRQENTEAFF.

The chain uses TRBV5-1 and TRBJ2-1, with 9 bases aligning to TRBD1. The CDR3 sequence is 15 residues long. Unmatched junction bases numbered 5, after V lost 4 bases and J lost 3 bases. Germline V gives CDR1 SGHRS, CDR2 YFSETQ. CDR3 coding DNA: TGCGCCAGCAGCCCCTGGACAGGGGTCTACAATGAGCAGTTCTTC. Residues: CASSPWTGVYNEQFF.

The CDR3 sequence: CASSPRPAYEQYF. DNA for the CDR3: TGTGCCAGCAGCCCCCGGCCGGCCTACGAGCAGTACTTC. The chain links TRBV5-6 to TRBJ2-7; unclear D gene. The germline V gene has CDR1 SGHDT and CDR2 YYEEEE. V was trimmed by 4 bases and J by 2 bases, leaving 10 bases between them. The CDR3 length is 13 residues.

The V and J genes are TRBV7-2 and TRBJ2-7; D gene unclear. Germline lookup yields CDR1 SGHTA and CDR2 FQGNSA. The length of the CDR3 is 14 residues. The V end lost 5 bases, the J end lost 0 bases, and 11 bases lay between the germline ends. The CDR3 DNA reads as TGTGCCAGCAGCCGCCCCCGAGCCTCCTACGAGCAGTACTTC. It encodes CASSRPRASYEQYF.

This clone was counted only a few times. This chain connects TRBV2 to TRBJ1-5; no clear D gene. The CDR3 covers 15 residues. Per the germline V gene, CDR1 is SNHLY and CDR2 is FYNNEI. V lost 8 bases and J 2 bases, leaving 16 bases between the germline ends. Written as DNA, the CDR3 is TGTGCCAGCGCGAGGATCCAGGTTGGCAATCAGCCCCAGCATTTT. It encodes CASARIQVGNQPQHF.

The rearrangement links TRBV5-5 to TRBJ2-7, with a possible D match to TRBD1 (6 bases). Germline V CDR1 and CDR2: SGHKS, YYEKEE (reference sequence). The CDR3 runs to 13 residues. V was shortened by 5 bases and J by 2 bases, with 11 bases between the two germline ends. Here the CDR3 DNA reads TGTGCCAGCAGTTTACAGGGAGCCTACGAGCAGTACTTC. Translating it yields CASSLQGAYEQYF.

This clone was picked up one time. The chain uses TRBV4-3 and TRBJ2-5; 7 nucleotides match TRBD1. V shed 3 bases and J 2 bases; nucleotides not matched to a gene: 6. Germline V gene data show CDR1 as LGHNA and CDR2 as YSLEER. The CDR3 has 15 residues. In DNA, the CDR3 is TGCGCCAGCAGCCATAGGGGGACAGAACAAGAGACCCAGTACTTC. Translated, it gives CASSHRGTEQETQYF.

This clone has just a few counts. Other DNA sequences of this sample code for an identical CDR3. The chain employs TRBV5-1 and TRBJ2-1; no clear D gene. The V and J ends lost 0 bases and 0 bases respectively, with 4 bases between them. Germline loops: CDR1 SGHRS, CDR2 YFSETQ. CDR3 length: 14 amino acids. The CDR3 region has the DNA TGCGCCAGCAGCTTGGACAGCTCCTACAATGAGCAGTTCTTC. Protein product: CASSLDSSYNEQFF.

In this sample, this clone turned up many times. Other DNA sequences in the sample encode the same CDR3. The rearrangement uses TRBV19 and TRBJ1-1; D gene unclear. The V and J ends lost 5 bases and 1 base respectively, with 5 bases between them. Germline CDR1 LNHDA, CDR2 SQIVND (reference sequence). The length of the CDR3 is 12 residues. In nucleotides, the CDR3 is TGTGCCAGTAGTCAAGGGAACACTGAAGCTTTCTTT. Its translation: CASSQGNTEAFF.